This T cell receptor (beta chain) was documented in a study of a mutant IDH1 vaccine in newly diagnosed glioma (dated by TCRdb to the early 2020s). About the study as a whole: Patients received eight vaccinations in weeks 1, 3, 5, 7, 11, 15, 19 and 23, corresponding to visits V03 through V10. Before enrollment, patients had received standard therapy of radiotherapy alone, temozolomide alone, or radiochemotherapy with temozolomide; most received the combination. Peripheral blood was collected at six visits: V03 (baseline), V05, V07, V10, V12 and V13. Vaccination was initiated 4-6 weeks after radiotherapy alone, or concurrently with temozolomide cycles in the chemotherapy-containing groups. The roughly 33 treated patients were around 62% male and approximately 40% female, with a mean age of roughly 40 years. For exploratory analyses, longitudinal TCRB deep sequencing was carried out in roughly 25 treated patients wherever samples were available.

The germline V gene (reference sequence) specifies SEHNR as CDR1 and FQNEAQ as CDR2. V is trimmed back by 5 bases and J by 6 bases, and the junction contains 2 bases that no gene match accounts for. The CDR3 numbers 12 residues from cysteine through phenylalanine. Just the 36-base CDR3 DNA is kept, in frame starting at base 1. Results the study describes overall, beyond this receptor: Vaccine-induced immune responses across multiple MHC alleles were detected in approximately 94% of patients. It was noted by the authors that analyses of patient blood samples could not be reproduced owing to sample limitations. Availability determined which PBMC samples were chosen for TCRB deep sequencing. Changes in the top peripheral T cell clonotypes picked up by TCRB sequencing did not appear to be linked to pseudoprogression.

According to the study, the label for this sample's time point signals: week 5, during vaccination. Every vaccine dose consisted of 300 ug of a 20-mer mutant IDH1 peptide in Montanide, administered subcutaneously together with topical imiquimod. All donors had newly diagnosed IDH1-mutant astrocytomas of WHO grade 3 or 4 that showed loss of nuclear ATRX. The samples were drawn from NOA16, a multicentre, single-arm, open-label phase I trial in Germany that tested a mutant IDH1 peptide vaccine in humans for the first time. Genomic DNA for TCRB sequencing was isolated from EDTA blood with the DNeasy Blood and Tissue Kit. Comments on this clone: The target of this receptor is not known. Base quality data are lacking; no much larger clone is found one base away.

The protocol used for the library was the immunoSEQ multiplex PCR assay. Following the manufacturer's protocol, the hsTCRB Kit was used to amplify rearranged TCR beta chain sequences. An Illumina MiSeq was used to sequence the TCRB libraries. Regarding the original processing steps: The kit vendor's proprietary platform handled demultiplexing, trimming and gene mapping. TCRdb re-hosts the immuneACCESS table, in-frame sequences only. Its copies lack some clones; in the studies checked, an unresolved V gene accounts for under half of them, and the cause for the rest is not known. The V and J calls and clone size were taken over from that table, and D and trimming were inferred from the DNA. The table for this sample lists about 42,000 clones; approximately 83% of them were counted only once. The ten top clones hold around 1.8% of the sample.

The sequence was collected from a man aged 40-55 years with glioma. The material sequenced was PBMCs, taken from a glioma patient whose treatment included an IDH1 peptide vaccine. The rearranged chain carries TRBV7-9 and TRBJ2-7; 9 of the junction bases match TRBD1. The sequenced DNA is TGTGCCAGCAGCGGACAGGGGCGCGAGCAGTACTTC. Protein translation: CASSGQGREQYF.